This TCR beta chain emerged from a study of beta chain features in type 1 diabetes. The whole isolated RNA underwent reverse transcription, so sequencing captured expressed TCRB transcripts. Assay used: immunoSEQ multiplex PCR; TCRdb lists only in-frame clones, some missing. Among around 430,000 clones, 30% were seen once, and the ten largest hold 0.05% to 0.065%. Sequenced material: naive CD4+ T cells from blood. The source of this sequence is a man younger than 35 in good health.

CDR3 sequence: CASSLWGSSSYEQYF. The DNA of the CDR3 is TGTGCCAGCAGCCTTTGGGGGAGTAGCTCCTACGAGCAGTACTTC. The V and J genes are TRBV27 and TRBJ2-7; D may be TRBD1 or TRBD2 (5 bases each). V lost 6 bases and J lost 0, with 15 bases in between. The CDR3 has 15 residues. The germline CDR1 and CDR2 sequences are MNHEY and SMNVEV (reference sequence).